Listed here are 8 T cell receptor beta chains from one sample, sequenced in a study of blood T cell repertoires in COVID-19. TCRdb's copy holds only in-frame clones and misses some; the assay was immunoSEQ multiplex PCR. This sample yields 140,000 to 150,000 clones, of which approximately 88% are seen a single time; around 1.3% belongs to the top ten. The sequencing input was PBMCs or T cells enriched from blood (not recorded which). The receptor set was obtained from a woman aged 25 to 39 with acute COVID-19.

The V gene is TRBV7-2, the J gene TRBJ2-1; TRBD2 might be the D (6 bases). Germline V gene sequence: CDR1 SGHTA, CDR2 FQGNSA. The V gene lost 1 base and the J gene lost 0 bases, with 7 bases spanning the gap. The length of the CDR3 is 15 residues. The CDR3 sequence: CASSLGGVSYNEQFF. CDR3 in DNA: TGTGCCAGCAGCTTAGGCGGGGTCTCCTACAATGAGCAGTTCTTC.

The chain has TRBV16 and TRBJ2-1, with TRBD2 identical over 10 bases. This CDR3 is 15 amino acids long. Germline CDR1 KGHSY, CDR2 FQNENV. Unmatched junction bases numbered 2, after V lost 0 bases and J lost 6 bases. The CDR3 region is CASSQSGLALNEQFF. CDR3 sequence (DNA): TGTGCCAGCAGCCAATCGGGACTAGCGCTCAATGAGCAGTTCTTC.

V usage is TRBV4-3 and J usage is TRBJ2-3, with D perhaps TRBD2 (5 bases). CDR1 LGHNA and CDR2 YSLEER come from the germline V gene. Trimming stripped 0 bases from V and 2 bases from J, with 9 bases between. This CDR3 has 15 amino acids. The chain's CDR3 is CASSQDRGFTDTQYF. As DNA, the CDR3 is TGCGCCAGCAGCCAAGATCGCGGGTTCACAGATACGCAGTATTTT.

Only a few counts were recorded for this clone. The V call is TRBV28, the J call TRBJ2-6; maybe TRBD1 (6 bases). V lost 5 bases and J 2 bases, leaving 13 bases between the germline ends. The CDR3 loop spans 16 amino acids. Germline V gene lookup returns CDR1 MDHEN and CDR2 SYDVKM. The chain's CDR3 is CASSRPQGTGANVLTF. CDR3 sequence (DNA): TGTGCCAGCAGTCGGCCTCAGGGGACTGGGGCCAACGTCCTGACTTTC.

Note on this clone: Other DNA sequences in this specimen translate into the identical CDR3. The chain links TRBV19 to TRBJ2-3; TRBD2 matches at 9 bases. Trimming took 6 bases from V and 2 from J; bases not matched to a gene: 6. The CDR3 has 15 residues. CDR1 and CDR2 (germline): LNHDA, SQIVND (reference sequence). CDR3 region: CASSQTSGSTDTQYF. The CDR3 DNA is TGTGCCAGTAGCCAGACTAGCGGCTCCACAGATACGCAGTATTTT. Full variable domain (outside the CDR3, taken from reference TRBV19 and TRBJ2-3): DGGITQSPKYLFRKEGQNVTLSCEQNLNHDAMYWYRQDPGQGLRLIYYSQIVNDFQKGDIAEGYSVSREKKESFPLTVTSAQKNPTAFYLCASSQTSGSTDTQYFGPGTRLTVL.

CDR3 protein: CASSLIGSAKNIQYF. CDR3 nucleotides: TGTGCCAGCAGCCTCATTGGGAGTGCAAAAAACATTCAGTACTTC. The rearrangement links TRBV13 to TRBJ2-4; the D gene is possibly TRBD2 (5 bases). Per the germline V gene, CDR1 is PRHDT and CDR2 is FYEKMQ (reference sequence). The CDR3 runs 15 residues. V lost 5 bases and J 4 bases, leaving 15 bases between the germline ends.

This chain connects TRBV7-6 to TRBJ1-2, with 8 bases fitting TRBD1. The CDR3 is 15 amino acids. In germline, CDR1 is SGHVS, CDR2 FNYEAQ. V shed 3 bases, J shed 0 bases, and the junction held 3 bases outside the gene matches. For the CDR3, the DNA is TGTGCCAGCAGCTTCGGACAGGGAGCTAACTATGGCTACACCTTC. Translated, it gives CASSFGQGANYGYTF. The variable domain in full, completed from reference TRBV7-6 and TRBJ1-2, reads GAGVSQSPRYKVTKRGQDVALRCDPISGHVSLYWYRQALGQGPEFLTYFNYEAQQDKSGLPNDRFSAERPEGSISTLTIQRTEQRDSAMYRCASSFGQGANYGYTFGSGTRLTVV.

V usage is TRBV28 and J usage is TRBJ1-5; 11 nucleotides line up with TRBD1. This CDR3 spans 16 amino acids. V lost 5 bases to trimming and J lost 2 bases; unmatched junction nucleotides: 5. Germline lookup yields CDR1 MDHEN and CDR2 SYDVKM. The CDR3 reads CASSGTGGGGNQPQHF. CDR3 in DNA: TGTGCCAGCAGTGGGACAGGGGGAGGAGGCAATCAGCCCCAGCATTTT.